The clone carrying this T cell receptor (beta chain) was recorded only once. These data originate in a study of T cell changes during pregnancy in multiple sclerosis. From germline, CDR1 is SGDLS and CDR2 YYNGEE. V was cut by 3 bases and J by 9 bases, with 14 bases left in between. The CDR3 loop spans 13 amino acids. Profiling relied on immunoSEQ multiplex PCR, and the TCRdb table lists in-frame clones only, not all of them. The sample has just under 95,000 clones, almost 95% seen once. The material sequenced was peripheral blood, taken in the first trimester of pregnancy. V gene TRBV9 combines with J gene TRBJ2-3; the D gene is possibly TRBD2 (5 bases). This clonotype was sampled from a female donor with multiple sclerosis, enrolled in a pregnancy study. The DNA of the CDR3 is TGTGCCAGCAGCGATGACTACATCGGGACGCAGTATTTT. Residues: CASSDDYIGTQYF.